The rows below give T cell receptor beta chains drawn from one sample of a study of T cells in Graves' hyperthyroidism and ophthalmopathy. TCRdb re-called the multiplex PCR reads through MiXCR, storing one row per CDR3 protein. The sample has 300,000 to 350,000 distinct CDR3 sequences, roughly 20% seen once. The sample comprised blood. These receptors were obtained from a woman between 40 and 50 years old with Graves' ophthalmopathy. Each CDR3 is given with its conserved first and last residue. The D gene is left open where the match is weak. Only some rows state a clone size, as once, few, many or a class for expanded clones.

v_gene: TRBV4-3
j_gene: TRBJ1-5
abundance: few
d_gene: .
CDR3nt: TGCGCCAGCAGCCAAGATGACGGGGGCAATCAGCCCCAGCATTTT
CDR3aa: CASSQDDGGNQPQHF

v_gene: TRBV11-2
j_gene: TRBJ2-7
abundance: many
d_gene: .
CDR3nt: TGTGCCAGCAGCACCTTGACACTCTACGAGCAGTACTTC
CDR3aa: CASSTLTLYEQYF

v_gene: TRBV27
j_gene: TRBJ2-1
abundance: many
d_gene: .
CDR3nt: TGTGCCAGCAGCCCTCGAGGGGCGCCGACTAATGAGCAGTTCTTC
CDR3aa: CASSPRGAPTNEQFF

v_gene: TRBV12-3/TRBV12-4
j_gene: TRBJ2-7
abundance: many
d_gene: .
CDR3nt: TGTGCCAGCAGTTTACTGGAAAGCTCCTACGAGCAGTACTTC
CDR3aa: CASSLLESSYEQYF

v_gene: TRBV2
j_gene: TRBJ2-7
abundance: .
d_gene: .
CDR3nt: TGTGCCAGCAGTGAAGTGAGGACAGTCTACGAGCAGTACTTC
CDR3aa: CASSEVRTVYEQYF

v_gene: TRBV7-8
j_gene: TRBJ1-5
abundance: many
d_gene: TRBD1
CDR3nt: TGTGCCAGCAGCTTTGGACAGGTCGCCAATCAGCCCCAGCATTTT
CDR3aa: CASSFGQVANQPQHF

v_gene: TRBV6-1
j_gene: TRBJ1-3
abundance: many
d_gene: TRBD1
CDR3nt: TGTGCCAGCAGTGAATTTAGGGGGCGAAACACCATATATTTT
CDR3aa: CASSEFRGRNTIYF

v_gene: TRBV28
j_gene: TRBJ1-5
abundance: many
d_gene: .
CDR3nt: TGTGCCAGCATTCAGGGCGGGCAGCCCCAGCATTTT
CDR3aa: CASIQGGQPQHF

v_gene: TRBV12-3/TRBV12-4
j_gene: TRBJ1-2
abundance: .
d_gene: .
CDR3nt: TGTGCCAGCAGCCGGGACGACAACTACTTGGCTAACTATGGCTACACCTTC
CDR3aa: CASSRDDNYLANYGYTF

v_gene: TRBV6-4
j_gene: TRBJ2-2
abundance: few
d_gene: TRBD1
CDR3nt: TGTGCCAGCAGTGACTCCGGACAGGGAGACACCGGGGAGCTGTTTTTT
CDR3aa: CASSDSGQGDTGELFF

v_gene: TRBV29-1
j_gene: TRBJ1-3
abundance: many
d_gene: TRBD1
CDR3nt: TGCAGCGTGGGACAGCCCTCGGGAAACACCATATATTTT
CDR3aa: CSVGQPSGNTIYF

v_gene: TRBV6-5
j_gene: TRBJ2-5
abundance: few
d_gene: TRBD1
CDR3nt: TGTGCCAGCAGTTCCCCGACAGGGACCCAAGAGACCCAGTACTTC
CDR3aa: CASSSPTGTQETQYF

v_gene: TRBV6-1
j_gene: TRBJ2-2
abundance: .
d_gene: .
CDR3nt: TGTGCCGGCACGCAGGGATGGGGGGAGCTGTTTTTT
CDR3aa: CAGTQGWGELFF

v_gene: TRBV6-2/TRBV6-3
j_gene: TRBJ1-2
abundance: .
d_gene: TRBD1
CDR3nt: TGTGCCAGCAGTACCTCGCGAACAGGGGCCGCCACAAAGGGGTTTGGCTACACCTTC
CDR3aa: CASSTSRTGAATKGFGYTF

v_gene: TRBV7-2
j_gene: TRBJ2-5
abundance: many
d_gene: TRBD1
CDR3nt: TGTGCCAGCAGCTTACGCCGGGGACAGGGGGGGGAAGAGACCCAGTACTTC
CDR3aa: CASSLRRGQGGEETQYF

v_gene: TRBV25-1
j_gene: TRBJ2-5
abundance: .
d_gene: .
CDR3nt: TGTGCCAGCAGTGCCGACACCCAAGAGACCCAGTACTTC
CDR3aa: CASSADTQETQYF

v_gene: TRBV7-2
j_gene: TRBJ2-7
abundance: many
d_gene: .
CDR3nt: TGTGCCAGCAGCTTGGTTCCCTACTACGAGCAGTACTTC
CDR3aa: CASSLVPYYEQYF

v_gene: TRBV11-2
j_gene: TRBJ2-7
abundance: many
d_gene: .
CDR3nt: TGTGCCAGCAGCCCGCGAGAGGGTCAAAGGTCCTACGAGCAGTACTTC
CDR3aa: CASSPREGQRSYEQYF

v_gene: TRBV30
j_gene: TRBJ2-7
abundance: once
d_gene: TRBD1
CDR3nt: TGTGCCGGGACAGAAGGCTACGAGCAGTACTTC
CDR3aa: CAGTEGYEQYF

v_gene: TRBV27
j_gene: TRBJ2-7
abundance: many
d_gene: TRBD1
CDR3nt: TGTGCCAGCACCCGGGACAGGTCTCACTACGAGCAGTACTTC
CDR3aa: CASTRDRSHYEQYF

v_gene: TRBV9
j_gene: TRBJ2-2
abundance: many
d_gene: .
CDR3nt: TGTGCCAGCAGCGTCTCTTTAGGGGACACCGGGGAGCTGTTTTTT
CDR3aa: CASSVSLGDTGELFF

v_gene: TRBV28
j_gene: TRBJ2-7
abundance: .
d_gene: .
CDR3nt: TGTGCCAGCAGGGTCAGGGGGGACGAGCAGTACTTC
CDR3aa: CASRVRGDEQYF

v_gene: TRBV7-2
j_gene: TRBJ1-5
abundance: .
d_gene: .
CDR3nt: TGTGCCAGCAGCTTAGGGGGCTTTGGGCAGCCCCAGCATTTT
CDR3aa: CASSLGGFGQPQHF